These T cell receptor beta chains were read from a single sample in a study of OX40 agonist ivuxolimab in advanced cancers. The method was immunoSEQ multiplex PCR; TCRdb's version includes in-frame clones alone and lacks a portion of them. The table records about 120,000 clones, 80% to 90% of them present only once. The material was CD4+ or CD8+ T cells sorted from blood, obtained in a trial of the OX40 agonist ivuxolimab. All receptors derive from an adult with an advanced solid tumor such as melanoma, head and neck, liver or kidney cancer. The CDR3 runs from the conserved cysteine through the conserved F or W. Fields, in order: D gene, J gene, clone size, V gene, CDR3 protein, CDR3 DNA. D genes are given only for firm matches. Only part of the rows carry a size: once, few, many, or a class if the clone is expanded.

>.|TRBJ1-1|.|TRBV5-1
CASSTGYTEAFF
TGCGCCAGCAGCACAGGGTACACTGAAGCTTTCTTT
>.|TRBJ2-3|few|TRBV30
CAWSVGLASTDTQYF
TGTGCCTGGAGTGTAGGGCTAGCTAGCACAGATACGCAGTATTTT
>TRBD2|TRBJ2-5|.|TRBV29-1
CSVEPGLAGWVETQYF
TGCAGCGTTGAGCCGGGACTAGCGGGGTGGGTAGAGACCCAGTACTTC
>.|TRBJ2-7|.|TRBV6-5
CASRGEYEQYF
TGTGCCAGCAGGGGAGAATACGAGCAGTACTTC
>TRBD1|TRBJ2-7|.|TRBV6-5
CASRAGTGTIEQYF
TGTGCCAGCAGGGCCGGGACAGGGACGATAGAGCAGTACTTC
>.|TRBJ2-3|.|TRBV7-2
CASSERFSTDTQYF
TGTGCCAGCAGCGAACGGTTTAGCACAGATACGCAGTATTTT
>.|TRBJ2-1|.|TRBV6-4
CASSDSTGFHNEQFF
TGTGCCAGCAGTGACTCAACAGGGTTCCACAATGAGCAGTTCTTC
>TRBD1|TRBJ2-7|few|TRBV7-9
CASSRDRAISYEQYF
TGTGCCAGCAGCCGGGACAGGGCGATCTCCTACGAGCAGTACTTC
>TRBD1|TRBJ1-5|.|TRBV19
CASSGTGGGQPQHF
TGTGCCAGTAGTGGCACAGGGGGAGGTCAGCCCCAGCATTTT
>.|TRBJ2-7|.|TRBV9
CASSYGTGSTYEQYF
TGTGCCAGCAGCTACGGGACTGGGAGTACCTACGAGCAGTACTTC
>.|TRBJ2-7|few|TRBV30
CAWSVRRLAYEQYF
TGTGCCTGGAGTGTAAGACGGCTAGCCTACGAGCAGTACTTC
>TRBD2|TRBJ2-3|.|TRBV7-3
CASSLQRGSTDTQYF
TGTGCCAGCAGCTTACAGCGGGGGAGCACAGATACGCAGTATTTT
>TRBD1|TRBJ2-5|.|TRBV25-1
CASSEFRGLQETQYF
TGTGCCAGCAGTGAGTTCAGGGGGCTCCAAGAGACCCAGTACTTC
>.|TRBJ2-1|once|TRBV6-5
CASTSPGLQQFF
TGTGCCAGCACCAGTCCCGGACTTCAGCAGTTCTTC
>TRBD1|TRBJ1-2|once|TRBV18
CASSPPGQTLYGYTF
TGTGCCAGCTCACCACCGGGACAGACCCTTTATGGCTACACCTTC
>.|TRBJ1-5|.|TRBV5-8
CASSTGTARNQPQHF
TGTGCCAGCAGTACCGGGACGGCCCGGAATCAGCCCCAGCATTTT
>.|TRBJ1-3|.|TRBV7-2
CASSEARAGGNTIYF
TGTGCCAGCTCCGAAGCCCGGGCAGGTGGAAACACCATATATTTT
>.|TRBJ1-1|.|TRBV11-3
CASSLDVNTEAFF
TGTGCCAGCAGCTTAGACGTGAACACTGAAGCTTTCTTT
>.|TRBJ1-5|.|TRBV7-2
CASSLVPPSSGPSNQPQHF
TGTGCCAGCAGCTTAGTTCCCCCCTCTTCGGGGCCTTCCAATCAGCCCCAGCATTTT
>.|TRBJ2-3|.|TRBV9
CASSVLPSTDTQYF
TGTGCCAGCAGCGTACTCCCTAGCACAGATACGCAGTATTTT
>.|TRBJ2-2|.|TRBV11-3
CASSPRRGTGELFF
TGTGCCAGCAGCCCTCGCCGGGGGACCGGGGAGCTGTTTTTT
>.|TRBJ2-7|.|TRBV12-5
CASGTDSDTYEQYF
TGTGCTAGTGGTACAGACAGTGATACCTACGAGCAGTACTTC
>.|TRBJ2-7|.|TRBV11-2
CASSTIPEGRTGYEQYF
TGTGCCAGCAGCACAATTCCAGAGGGGAGGACCGGCTACGAGCAGTACTTC
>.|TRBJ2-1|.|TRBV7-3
CASSLTGGKNNEQFF
TGTGCCAGCAGCTTAACAGGCGGGAAGAACAATGAGCAGTTCTTC
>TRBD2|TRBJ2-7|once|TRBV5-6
CASSSLGGNYEQYF
TGTGCCAGCAGCTCTCTGGGGGGGAATTACGAGCAGTACTTC
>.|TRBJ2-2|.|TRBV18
CASSPRTGTGELFF
TGTGCCAGCTCACCACGGACGGGAACCGGGGAGCTGTTTTTT
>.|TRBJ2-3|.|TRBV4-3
CASSQETGNRQYF
TGCGCCAGCAGCCAGGAAACAGGGAATAGGCAGTATTTT